A selection of T cell receptor beta chains follows, all from one sample in a study of cytomegalovirus exposure and HLA in healthy donors. TCRdb's copy holds only in-frame clones and misses some; the assay was immunoSEQ multiplex PCR. The sample shows some 200,000 clones, roughly 13% of them seen only once. Sample: PBMCs. The receptor set was obtained from a man aged 45-65 years in good health and CMV-seropositive. CDR3s include the opening cysteine and the closing phenylalanine or tryptophan. Fields, in order: V gene, D gene, J gene, clone size, CDR3 DNA, CDR3 protein. A D gene is named only where the DNA matches it firmly. Expanded clones get a size class; other rows say once, few or many, or leave the size out.

v_call: TRBV18
d_call: TRBD1
j_call: TRBJ1-2
clone_size: few
cdr3_nt: TGTGCCAGCTCACCATTTGGCCCAGGGACAGGAGCTAACTATGGCTACACCTTC
cdr3_aa: CASSPFGPGTGANYGYTF

v_call: TRBV14
d_call: NA
j_call: TRBJ2-7
clone_size: few
cdr3_nt: TGTGCCAGCAGCCAAGATTGGTCGTACGGGCAGTACTTC
cdr3_aa: CASSQDWSYGQYF

v_call: TRBV9
d_call: TRBD2
j_call: TRBJ2-3
clone_size: NA
cdr3_nt: TGTGCCAGCAGTAGCGGGGGGATGGCCGTCGGAGATACGCAGTATTTT
cdr3_aa: CASSSGGMAVGDTQYF

v_call: TRBV30
d_call: TRBD1
j_call: TRBJ2-7
clone_size: NA
cdr3_nt: TGTGCCTGGAGGGGACAGGGCCTCTACGAGCAGTACTTC
cdr3_aa: CAWRGQGLYEQYF

v_call: TRBV15
d_call: TRBD1
j_call: TRBJ1-1
clone_size: NA
cdr3_nt: TGTGCCACCAGCAGAGGACAGGGAGGATACACTGAAGCTTTCTTT
cdr3_aa: CATSRGQGGYTEAFF

v_call: TRBV30
d_call: NA
j_call: TRBJ1-6
clone_size: many
cdr3_nt: TGTGCCTGGAGCCTTAGCTCCTATAATTCACCCCTCCACTTT
cdr3_aa: CAWSLSSYNSPLHF

v_call: TRBV10-1
d_call: NA
j_call: TRBJ1-6
clone_size: NA
cdr3_nt: TGCGCCAGCCAAGAGAGGGAACAGAGCTCCTATAATTCACCCCTCCACTTT
cdr3_aa: CASQEREQSSYNSPLHF

v_call: TRBV6-1
d_call: NA
j_call: TRBJ1-5
clone_size: few
cdr3_nt: TGTGCCAGCAGTGAACGGGGGGGCAAAGGCCCAGGAAATAGCAATCAGCCCCAGCATTTT
cdr3_aa: CASSERGGKGPGNSNQPQHF

v_call: TRBV5-1
d_call: TRBD1
j_call: TRBJ1-3
clone_size: NA
cdr3_nt: TGCGCCAGCAGCAGAGAGGGACAGGGAAACACCATATATTTT
cdr3_aa: CASSREGQGNTIYF

v_call: TRBV18
d_call: TRBD2
j_call: TRBJ2-3
clone_size: NA
cdr3_nt: TGTGCCAGCTCACCGGAATCAGCGGGACTCACAGATACGCAGTATTTT
cdr3_aa: CASSPESAGLTDTQYF

v_call: TRBV5-1
d_call: NA
j_call: TRBJ2-7
clone_size: few
cdr3_nt: TGCGCCAGCAGCTTGGGGGGGGGCTTTGGCTACGAGCAGTACTTC
cdr3_aa: CASSLGGGFGYEQYF

v_call: TRBV25-1
d_call: NA
j_call: TRBJ1-5
clone_size: NA
cdr3_nt: TGTGCCAGCAGTGGGCACGGGGGTCAGCCCCAGCATTTT
cdr3_aa: CASSGHGGQPQHF

v_call: TRBV13
d_call: NA
j_call: TRBJ1-1
clone_size: NA
cdr3_nt: TGTGCCAGCAGCTTGAGAGAGGACACTGAAGCTTTCTTT
cdr3_aa: CASSLREDTEAFF

v_call: TRBV9
d_call: NA
j_call: TRBJ1-3
clone_size: few
cdr3_nt: TGTGCCAGCAGCATCGGGGTGGATACTGGAAACACCATATATTTT
cdr3_aa: CASSIGVDTGNTIYF

v_call: TRBV7-3
d_call: NA
j_call: TRBJ1-1
clone_size: few
cdr3_nt: TGTGCCAGCAGCTCAACCATAACCGGTCAGGGAAGGACTGAAGCTTTCTTT
cdr3_aa: CASSSTITGQGRTEAFF

v_call: TRBV5-4
d_call: TRBD1
j_call: TRBJ2-3
clone_size: few
cdr3_nt: TGTGCCAGCAGGCCTGGACAGGGATACACAGATACGCAGTATTTT
cdr3_aa: CASRPGQGYTDTQYF

v_call: TRBV28
d_call: NA
j_call: TRBJ1-2
clone_size: NA
cdr3_nt: TGTGCCAGCAGATCTGTAGGGACACCTGCCTATGGCTACACCTTC
cdr3_aa: CASRSVGTPAYGYTF

v_call: TRBV28
d_call: TRBD1
j_call: TRBJ1-2
clone_size: few
cdr3_nt: TGTGCCAGCACAAAGACAGGGAATGGCTACACCTTC
cdr3_aa: CASTKTGNGYTF

v_call: TRBV15
d_call: NA
j_call: TRBJ1-1
clone_size: NA
cdr3_nt: TGTGCCACCAGCTGGGACACAGGGAACACTGAAGCTTTCTTT
cdr3_aa: CATSWDTGNTEAFF

v_call: TRBV5-6
d_call: TRBD2
j_call: TRBJ2-2
clone_size: NA
cdr3_nt: TGTGCCAGCAGCTGGGCGGGAGGCGGGGAGCTGTTTTTT
cdr3_aa: CASSWAGGGELFF

v_call: TRBV21-1
d_call: NA
j_call: TRBJ1-1
clone_size: NA
cdr3_nt: TGTGCCAGCAGCAAAATCAGGAACACTGAAGCTTTCTTT
cdr3_aa: CASSKIRNTEAFF

v_call: TRBV7-2
d_call: NA
j_call: TRBJ2-7
clone_size: NA
cdr3_nt: TGTGCCAGCAGCTTAAAACTGGGACTCAACGAGCAGTACTTC
cdr3_aa: CASSLKLGLNEQYF

v_call: TRBV21-1
d_call: NA
j_call: TRBJ1-6
clone_size: few
cdr3_nt: TGTGCCAGCAGCAAGGGCAACCCAGCCGGTTCACCCCTCCACTTT
cdr3_aa: CASSKGNPAGSPLHF

v_call: TRBV7-9
d_call: TRBD1
j_call: TRBJ1-1
clone_size: NA
cdr3_nt: TGTGCCAGCAGTCGGACAGGGGGCGCGACTGAAGCTTTCTTT
cdr3_aa: CASSRTGGATEAFF

v_call: TRBV5-1
d_call: TRBD1
j_call: TRBJ1-2
clone_size: few
cdr3_nt: TGCGCCAGCAGCTTAGGGGGCGGCTATGGCTACACCTTC
cdr3_aa: CASSLGGGYGYTF

v_call: TRBV5-4
d_call: TRBD2
j_call: TRBJ2-5
clone_size: NA
cdr3_nt: TGTGCCAGCAGCCCGACTAGCGGGGTACTCGAGACCCAGTACTTC
cdr3_aa: CASSPTSGVLETQYF

v_call: TRBV7-6
d_call: TRBD1
j_call: TRBJ1-5
clone_size: few
cdr3_nt: TGTGCCAGCAGCCCAGGGACAGGGGGCGGCAATCAGCCCCAGCATTTT
cdr3_aa: CASSPGTGGGNQPQHF

v_call: TRBV27
d_call: TRBD1
j_call: TRBJ2-1
clone_size: NA
cdr3_nt: TGTGCCAGCAGTCCAGGGGGTCTGTCCTACAATGAGCAGTTCTTC
cdr3_aa: CASSPGGLSYNEQFF

v_call: TRBV2
d_call: TRBD1
j_call: TRBJ2-5
clone_size: few
cdr3_nt: TGTGCCAGCAGCGGGACAGGGGAGACCCAGTACTTC
cdr3_aa: CASSGTGETQYF

v_call: TRBV25-1
d_call: NA
j_call: TRBJ1-6
clone_size: few
cdr3_nt: TGTGCCAGCAGTAGTGAAGTGGGGGGGCTGGGTTCACCCCTCCACTTT
cdr3_aa: CASSSEVGGLGSPLHF

v_call: TRBV4-3
d_call: NA
j_call: TRBJ2-7
clone_size: NA
cdr3_nt: TGCGCCAGCAGCCCCACTCCCCCAGGAGGGAATCACTACGAGCAGTACTTC
cdr3_aa: CASSPTPPGGNHYEQYF

v_call: TRBV29-1
d_call: NA
j_call: TRBJ2-5
clone_size: few
cdr3_nt: TGCAGCGTTGAGGAGATTGAAGAGACCCAGTACTTC
cdr3_aa: CSVEEIEETQYF

v_call: TRBV9
d_call: NA
j_call: TRBJ1-1
clone_size: few
cdr3_nt: TGTGCCAGCAGCGTAGCACAGCTGGGGGGCACTGAAGCTTTCTTT
cdr3_aa: CASSVAQLGGTEAFF

v_call: TRBV27
d_call: TRBD1
j_call: TRBJ1-1
clone_size: NA
cdr3_nt: TGTGCCAGCAGTCGTCGGACAGGTGGAACTGAAGCTTTCTTT
cdr3_aa: CASSRRTGGTEAFF

v_call: TRBV5-5
d_call: TRBD2
j_call: TRBJ2-3
clone_size: few
cdr3_nt: TGTGCCAGCAGCTTGGCCCAGCGGGGTGATACGCAGTATTTT
cdr3_aa: CASSLAQRGDTQYF

v_call: TRBV6-6
d_call: NA
j_call: TRBJ1-2
clone_size: NA
cdr3_nt: TGTGCCAGCAGGGAAGGGGGGGGGACCTATGGCTACACCTTC
cdr3_aa: CASREGGGTYGYTF

v_call: TRBV12-5
d_call: NA
j_call: TRBJ2-1
clone_size: once
cdr3_nt: TGTGCTAGTGGTTTAAGGGGCCGTCAAGAGACCCAGTTCTTC
cdr3_aa: CASGLRGRQETQFF

v_call: TRBV7-7
d_call: TRBD1
j_call: TRBJ2-2
clone_size: few
cdr3_nt: TGTGCCAGCAGCTTAGGGGCAGGGGGCTCCGGGGAGCTGTTTTTT
cdr3_aa: CASSLGAGGSGELFF

v_call: TRBV7-9
d_call: TRBD1
j_call: TRBJ2-5
clone_size: few
cdr3_nt: TGTGCCAGCAGCTCTACAGGGGGCGCGACGGAGACCCAGTACTTC
cdr3_aa: CASSSTGGATETQYF

v_call: TRBV9
d_call: TRBD1
j_call: TRBJ1-2
clone_size: NA
cdr3_nt: TGTGCCAGCAGCGAGGCCCCATCGACAGGGGCCTTCTATGGCTACACCTTC
cdr3_aa: CASSEAPSTGAFYGYTF

v_call: TRBV7-8
d_call: TRBD1
j_call: TRBJ2-1
clone_size: NA
cdr3_nt: TGTGCCAGCAGCCAACCGGGACAGGGAGGTAATGAGCAGTTCTTC
cdr3_aa: CASSQPGQGGNEQFF

v_call: TRBV4-3
d_call: NA
j_call: TRBJ2-2
clone_size: NA
cdr3_nt: TGCGCCAGCAGCCAAACTGTGGTAGCGGCGAACACCGGGGAGCTGTTTTTT
cdr3_aa: CASSQTVVAANTGELFF

v_call: TRBV9
d_call: TRBD2
j_call: TRBJ2-1
clone_size: NA
cdr3_nt: TGTGCCAGCAGCGTGACTAGCGGGGGGGCCGATGAGCAGTTCTTC
cdr3_aa: CASSVTSGGADEQFF

v_call: TRBV11-2
d_call: NA
j_call: TRBJ2-2
clone_size: few
cdr3_nt: TGTGCCAGCAGCTTAGGGCAGAACACCGGGGAGCTGTTTTTT
cdr3_aa: CASSLGQNTGELFF

v_call: TRBV6-5
d_call: NA
j_call: TRBJ1-1
clone_size: few
cdr3_nt: TGTGCCAGCGGGGAGGGGGACACTGAAGCTTTCTTT
cdr3_aa: CASGEGDTEAFF

v_call: TRBV11-2
d_call: NA
j_call: TRBJ2-5
clone_size: NA
cdr3_nt: TGTGCCACCTCCTTACAGCGGGAGACCCAGTACTTC
cdr3_aa: CATSLQRETQYF

v_call: TRBV7-8
d_call: NA
j_call: TRBJ1-1
clone_size: NA
cdr3_nt: TGTGCCAGCAGCTTAGAGAGTGTCCCCACTGAAGCTTTCTTT
cdr3_aa: CASSLESVPTEAFF

v_call: TRBV9
d_call: NA
j_call: TRBJ1-4
clone_size: NA
cdr3_nt: TGTGCCAGCAGCGTAGGTGGTTTGGGAACTAGTGAAAAACTGTTTTTT
cdr3_aa: CASSVGGLGTSEKLFF

v_call: TRBV4-1
d_call: TRBD2
j_call: TRBJ2-1
clone_size: NA
cdr3_nt: TGCGCCAGCAGCCCCACTAGCGCCTTCTACAATGAGCAGTTCTTC
cdr3_aa: CASSPTSAFYNEQFF

v_call: TRBV5-1
d_call: TRBD1
j_call: TRBJ1-1
clone_size: NA
cdr3_nt: TGCGCCAGCAATGCTAAAGACAGGGAGCTGAACACTGAAGCTTTCTTT
cdr3_aa: CASNAKDRELNTEAFF

v_call: TRBV7-9
d_call: TRBD1
j_call: TRBJ1-2
clone_size: few
cdr3_nt: TGTGCCAGCAGCTTTGGACAGGGAGAAGGGTATGGCTACACCTTC
cdr3_aa: CASSFGQGEGYGYTF

v_call: TRBV19
d_call: TRBD1
j_call: TRBJ2-3
clone_size: NA
cdr3_nt: TGTGCCAGTAGTACCCCCAAGGGGGCCACAGATACGCAGTATTTT
cdr3_aa: CASSTPKGATDTQYF

v_call: TRBV5-1
d_call: NA
j_call: TRBJ1-1
clone_size: NA
cdr3_nt: TGCGCCAGCAGCTTGGGGGCAGGATTGAACACTGAAGCTTTCTTT
cdr3_aa: CASSLGAGLNTEAFF

v_call: TRBV7-2
d_call: TRBD1
j_call: TRBJ2-3
clone_size: few
cdr3_nt: TGTGCCAGCAGCCCGGGCAGGGGGCGATTCTCAGATACGCAGTATTTT
cdr3_aa: CASSPGRGRFSDTQYF

v_call: TRBV19
d_call: NA
j_call: TRBJ2-1
clone_size: NA
cdr3_nt: TGTGCCAGTAGTCGCTACAATGAGCAGTTCTTC
cdr3_aa: CASSRYNEQFF